Presented here are 4 T cell receptor beta chains from one specimen sequenced in a study of blood T cells in healthy people across ages. With a J-beta primer mix and a sample-barcoded 5' primer, a second PCR ran about 6 to 11 cycles. MiXCR was run by TCRdb on the 5' RACE reads, yielding one entry per CDR3 protein. The sample shows 1.4 million to 1.5 million distinct CDR3 sequences, 42% of them seen only once. What was sequenced was blood. The source of these receptors is a woman between 18 and 29 years old in good health.

This chain joins TRBV7-9 and TRBJ2-5; no firm D call. Germline CDR1 is SEHNR and CDR2 is FQNEAQ (reference sequence). The germline V and J ends were trimmed by 1 base and 11 bases, with 20 bases remaining between them. The CDR3 extends over 15 amino acids. This CDR3 reads CASSLGSGRVGEQYF. CDR3 in DNA: TGTGCCAGCAGCTTAGGGTCAGGACGGGTCGGAGAGCAGTACTTC.

This clonotype was seen only a few times. The chain links TRBV5-1 to TRBJ2-4, with TRBD1 matching over 8 bases. Trimming removed 2 bases from V and 0 bases from J; junction bases left unmatched: 10. CDR1 is SGHRS, CDR2 YFSETQ, per germline. This CDR3 has 18 residues. The CDR3 nucleotides are TGCGCCAGCAGCTTCGGGCAGGGGGCGCAGGGAGCCAAAAACATTCAGTACTTC. Translated: CASSFGQGAQGAKNIQYF.

This clonotype appeared a single time. This rearrangement joins TRBV15 to TRBJ2-1; D is unclear. With 0 bases removed from V and 6 bases from J, the gap between germline ends came to 12 bases. Looked up from germline, CDR1 is LNHNV and CDR2 is YYDKDF (reference sequence). The CDR3 has 15 amino acids. The CDR3 loop reads CATSRDREPRNEQFF. In DNA, the CDR3 is TGTGCCACCAGCAGAGATCGCGAACCTCGCAATGAGCAGTTCTTC.

The chain is built from TRBV2 and TRBJ2-1; 12 nucleotides agree with TRBD2. Germline assignment: CDR1 SNHLY and CDR2 FYNNEI. V trimming: 8 bases; J trimming: 0 bases; junction bases outside the gene matches: 5. The length of the CDR3 is 16 residues. Written as DNA, the CDR3 is TGTGCCAGCGAGATGACTAGCGGGAGCTCCTACAATGAGCAGTTCTTC. Translated, it gives CASEMTSGSSYNEQFF.